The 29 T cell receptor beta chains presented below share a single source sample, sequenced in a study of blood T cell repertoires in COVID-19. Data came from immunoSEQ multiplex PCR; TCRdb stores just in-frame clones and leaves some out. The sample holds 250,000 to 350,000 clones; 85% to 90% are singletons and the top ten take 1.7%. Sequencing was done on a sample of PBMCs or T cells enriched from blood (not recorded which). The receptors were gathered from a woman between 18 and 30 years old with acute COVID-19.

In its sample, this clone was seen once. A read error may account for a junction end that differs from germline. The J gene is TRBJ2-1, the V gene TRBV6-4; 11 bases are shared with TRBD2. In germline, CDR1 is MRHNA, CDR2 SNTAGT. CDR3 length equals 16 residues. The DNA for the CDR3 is TGTGCCAGCAGTGCGACTAGCGGGAATTCCTATAATGAGCAGTTCTTC. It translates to CASSATSGNSYNEQFF.

The CDR3: CASSAEGLTFYEQYF. The CDR3 coding sequence is TGTGCCAGTAGTGCGGAGGGTCTAACTTTCTACGAGCAGTACTTC. V and J are TRBV19 and TRBJ2-7, with D perhaps matching TRBD2 (6 bases). Germline-derived CDR1 and CDR2 are LNHDA and SQIVND (reference sequence). The CDR3 is 15 amino acids. V was cut by 5 bases and J by 3 bases, with 17 bases left in between. The whole variable domain, filled in from reference TRBV19 and TRBJ2-7, reads DGGITQSPKYLFRKEGQNVTLSCEQNLNHDAMYWYRQDPGQGLRLIYYSQIVNDFQKGDIAEGYSVSREKKESFPLTVTSAQKNPTAFYLCASSAEGLTFYEQYFGPGTRLTVT.

The CDR3 loop reads CAISKGQGGDQETQYF. In DNA, the CDR3 is TGTGCCATCAGTAAAGGACAGGGGGGGGATCAAGAGACCCAGTACTTC. This chain uses TRBV10-3 with TRBJ2-5; 10 bases are a match to TRBD1. The V segment lost 5 bases and the J segment 2 bases; nucleotides outside the gene matches: 8. In germline, CDR1 is ENHRY, CDR2 SYGVKD. The CDR3 sequence is 16 residues long.

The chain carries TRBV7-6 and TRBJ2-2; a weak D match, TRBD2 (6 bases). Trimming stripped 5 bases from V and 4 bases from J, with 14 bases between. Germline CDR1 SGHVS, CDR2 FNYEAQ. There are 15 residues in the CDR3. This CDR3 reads CASSPSGVGTGELFF. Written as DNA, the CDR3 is TGTGCCAGCAGCCCTTCGGGGGTTGGCACCGGGGAGCTGTTTTTT.

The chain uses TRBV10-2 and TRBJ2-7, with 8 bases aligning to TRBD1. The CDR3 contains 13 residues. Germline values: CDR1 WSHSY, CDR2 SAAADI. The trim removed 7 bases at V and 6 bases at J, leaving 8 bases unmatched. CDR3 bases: TGCGCCAGCAACGGACAGGGTTGGGGCGAGCAGTACTTC. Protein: CASNGQGWGEQYF.

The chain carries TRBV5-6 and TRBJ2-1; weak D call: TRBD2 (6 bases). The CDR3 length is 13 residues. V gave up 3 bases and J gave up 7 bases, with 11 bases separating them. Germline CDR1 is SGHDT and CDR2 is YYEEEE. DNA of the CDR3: TGTGCCAGCAGCTCCACTAGCTATAATGAGCAGTTCTTC. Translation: CASSSTSYNEQFF.

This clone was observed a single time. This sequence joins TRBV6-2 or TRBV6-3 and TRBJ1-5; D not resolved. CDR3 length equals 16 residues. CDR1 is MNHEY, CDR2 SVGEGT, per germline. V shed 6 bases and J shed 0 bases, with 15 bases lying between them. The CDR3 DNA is TGTGCCAGCAGCTTTTACGTCGTAGCTAGCAATCAGCCCCAGCATTTT. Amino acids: CASSFYVVASNQPQHF.

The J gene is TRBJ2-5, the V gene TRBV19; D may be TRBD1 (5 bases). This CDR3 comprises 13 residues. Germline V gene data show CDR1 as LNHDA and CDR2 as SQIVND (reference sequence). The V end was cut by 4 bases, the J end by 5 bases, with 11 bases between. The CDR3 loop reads CASSNQGTETQYF. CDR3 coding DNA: TGTGCCAGTAGTAATCAGGGAACGGAGACCCAGTACTTC.

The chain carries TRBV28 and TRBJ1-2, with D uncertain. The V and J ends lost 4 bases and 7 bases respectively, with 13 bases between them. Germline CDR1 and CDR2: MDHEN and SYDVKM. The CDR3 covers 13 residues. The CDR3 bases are TGTGCCAGCAGTTCCCCCCGCGGGGTTGGCTACACCTTC. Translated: CASSSPRGVGYTF.

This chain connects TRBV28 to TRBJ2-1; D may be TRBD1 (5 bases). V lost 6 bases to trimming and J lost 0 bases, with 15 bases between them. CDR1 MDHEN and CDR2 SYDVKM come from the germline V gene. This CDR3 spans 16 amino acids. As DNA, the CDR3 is TGTGCCAGCAGGCTCAAGGGGTGGAGCTCCTACAATGAGCAGTTCTTC. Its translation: CASRLKGWSSYNEQFF.

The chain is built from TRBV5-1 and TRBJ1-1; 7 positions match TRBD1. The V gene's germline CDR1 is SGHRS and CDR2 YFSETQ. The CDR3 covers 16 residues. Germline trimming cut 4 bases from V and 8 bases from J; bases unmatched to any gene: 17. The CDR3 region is CASSQNPRTGGAEAFF. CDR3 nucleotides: TGCGCCAGCAGCCAGAACCCTAGGACAGGTGGGGCCGAAGCTTTCTTT.

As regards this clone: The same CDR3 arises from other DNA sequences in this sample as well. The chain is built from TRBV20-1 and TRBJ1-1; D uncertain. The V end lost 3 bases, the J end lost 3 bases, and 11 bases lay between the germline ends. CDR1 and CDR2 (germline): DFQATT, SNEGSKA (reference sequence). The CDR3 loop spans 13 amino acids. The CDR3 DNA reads TGCAGTGCTAGTTTGGGGAGGGACACTGAAGCTTTCTTT. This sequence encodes CSASLGRDTEAFF.

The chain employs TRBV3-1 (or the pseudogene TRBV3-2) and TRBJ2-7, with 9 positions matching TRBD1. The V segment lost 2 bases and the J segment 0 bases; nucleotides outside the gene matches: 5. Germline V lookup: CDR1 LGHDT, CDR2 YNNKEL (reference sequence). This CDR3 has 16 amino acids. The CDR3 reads CASSQTGTGSSYEQYF. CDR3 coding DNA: TGTGCCAGCAGCCAAACCGGGACAGGGAGCTCCTACGAGCAGTACTTC.

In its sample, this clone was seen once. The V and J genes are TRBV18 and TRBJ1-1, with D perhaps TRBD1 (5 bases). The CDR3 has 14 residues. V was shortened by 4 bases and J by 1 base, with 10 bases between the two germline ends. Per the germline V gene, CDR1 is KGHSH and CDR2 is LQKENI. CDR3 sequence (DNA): TGTGCCAGCTCACAAATGACAGAGAACACTGAAGCTTTCTTT. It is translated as CASSQMTENTEAFF.

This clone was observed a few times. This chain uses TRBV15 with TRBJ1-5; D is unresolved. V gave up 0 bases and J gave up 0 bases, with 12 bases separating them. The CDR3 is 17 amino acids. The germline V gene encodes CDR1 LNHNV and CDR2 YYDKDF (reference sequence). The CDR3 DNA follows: TGTGCCACCAGCAGAGATTACTCCACCTTTAGCAATCAGCCCCAGCATTTT. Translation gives CATSRDYSTFSNQPQHF.

CDR3 DNA: TGTGCCACCAGTGATTTGAATGTCGGGAGGGCTAAATACAATGAGCAGTTCTTC. Encoded protein: CATSDLNVGRAKYNEQFF. The chain is built from TRBV24-1 and TRBJ2-1, with TRBD2 matching 8 bases. Trimming cost V 0 bases and J 4 bases; bases outside gene matches: 10. The CDR3 runs to 18 residues. The germline CDR1 and CDR2 sequences are KGHDR and SFDVKD.

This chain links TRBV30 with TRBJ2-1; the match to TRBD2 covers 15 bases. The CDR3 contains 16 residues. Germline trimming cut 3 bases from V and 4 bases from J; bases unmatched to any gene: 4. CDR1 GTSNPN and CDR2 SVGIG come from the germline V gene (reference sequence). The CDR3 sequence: CAWRGTSGRSYNEQFF. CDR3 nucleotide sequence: TGTGCCTGGAGGGGGACTAGCGGGAGGTCTTACAATGAGCAGTTCTTC.

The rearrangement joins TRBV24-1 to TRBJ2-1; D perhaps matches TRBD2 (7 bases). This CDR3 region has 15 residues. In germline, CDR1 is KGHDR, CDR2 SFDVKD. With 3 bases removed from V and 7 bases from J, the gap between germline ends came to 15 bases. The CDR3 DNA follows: TGTGCCACCAGTGATCTGAAGGGGGAGGGTAATGAGCAGTTCTTC. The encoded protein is CATSDLKGEGNEQFF.

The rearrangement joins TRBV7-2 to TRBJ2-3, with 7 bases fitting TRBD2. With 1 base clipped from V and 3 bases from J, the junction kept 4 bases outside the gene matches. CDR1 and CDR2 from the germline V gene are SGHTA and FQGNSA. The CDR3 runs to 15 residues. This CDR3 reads CASSLVPGGTDTQYF. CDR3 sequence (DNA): TGTGCCAGCAGCTTAGTTCCGGGAGGAACAGATACGCAGTATTTT.

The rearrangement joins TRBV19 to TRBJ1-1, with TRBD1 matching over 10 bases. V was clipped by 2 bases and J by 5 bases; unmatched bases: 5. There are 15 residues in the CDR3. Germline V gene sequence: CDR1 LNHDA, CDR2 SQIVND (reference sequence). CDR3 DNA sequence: TGTGCCAGTAGTATATTGGGACAGGGGAGGACTGAAGCTTTCTTT. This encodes CASSILGQGRTEAFF.

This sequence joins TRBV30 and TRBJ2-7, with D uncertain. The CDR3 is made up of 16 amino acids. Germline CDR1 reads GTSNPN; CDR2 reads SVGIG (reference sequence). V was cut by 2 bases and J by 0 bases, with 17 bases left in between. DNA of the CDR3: TGTGCCTGGAGTCTGCCAAGGAGATCCACCTCCTACGAGCAGTACTTC. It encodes CAWSLPRRSTSYEQYF.

The CDR3 DNA reads TGTGCCAGCAGTTTATCGAGACTAGCCAAAAACATTCAGTACTTC. Protein: CASSLSRLAKNIQYF. The chain combines TRBV27 with TRBJ2-4; D uncertain. From germline, CDR1 is MNHEY and CDR2 SMNVEV (reference sequence). With 0 bases removed from V and 0 bases from J, the gap between germline ends came to 6 bases. The CDR3 covers 15 residues.

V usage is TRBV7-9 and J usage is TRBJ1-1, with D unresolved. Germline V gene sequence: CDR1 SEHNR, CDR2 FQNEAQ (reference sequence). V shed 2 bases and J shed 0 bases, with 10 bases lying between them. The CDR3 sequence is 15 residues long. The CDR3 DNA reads TGTGCCAGCAGCTTAATGGCAGTACTGAACACTGAAGCTTTCTTT. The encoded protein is CASSLMAVLNTEAFF.

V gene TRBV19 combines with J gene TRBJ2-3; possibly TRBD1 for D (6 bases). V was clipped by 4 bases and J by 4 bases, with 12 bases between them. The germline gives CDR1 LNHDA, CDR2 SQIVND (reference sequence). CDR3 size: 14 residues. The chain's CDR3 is CASSNVGGADTQYF. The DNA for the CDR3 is TGTGCCAGTAGTAACGTAGGGGGTGCAGATACGCAGTATTTT.

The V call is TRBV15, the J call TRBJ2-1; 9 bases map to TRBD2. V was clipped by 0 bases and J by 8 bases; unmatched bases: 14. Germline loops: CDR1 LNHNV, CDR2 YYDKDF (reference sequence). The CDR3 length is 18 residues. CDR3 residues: CATSRDQILAGGPDEQFF. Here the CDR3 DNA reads TGTGCCACCAGCAGAGATCAGATCCTGGCGGGAGGGCCGGATGAGCAGTTCTTC.

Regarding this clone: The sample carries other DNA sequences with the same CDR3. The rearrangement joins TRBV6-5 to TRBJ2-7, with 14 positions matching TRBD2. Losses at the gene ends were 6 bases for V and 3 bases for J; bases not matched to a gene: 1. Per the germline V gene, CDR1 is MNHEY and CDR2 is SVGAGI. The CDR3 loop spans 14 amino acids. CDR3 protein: CASRGLAGVYEQYF. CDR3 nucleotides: TGTGCCAGCAGGGGACTAGCGGGAGTCTACGAGCAGTACTTC.

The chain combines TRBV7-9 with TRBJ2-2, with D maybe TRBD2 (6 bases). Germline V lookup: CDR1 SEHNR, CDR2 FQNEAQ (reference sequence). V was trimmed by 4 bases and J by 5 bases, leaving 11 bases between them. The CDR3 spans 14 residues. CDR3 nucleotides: TGTGCCAGCAGCTATATCGGGGGTACCGGGGAGCTGTTTTTT. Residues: CASSYIGGTGELFF.

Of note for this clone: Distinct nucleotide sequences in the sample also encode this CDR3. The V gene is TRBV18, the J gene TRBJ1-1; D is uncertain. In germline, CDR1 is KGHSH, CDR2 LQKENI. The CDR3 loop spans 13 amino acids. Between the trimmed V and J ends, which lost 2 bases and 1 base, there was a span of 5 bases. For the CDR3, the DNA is TGTGCCAGCTCACCATCAGGGAACACTGAAGCTTTCTTT. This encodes CASSPSGNTEAFF.

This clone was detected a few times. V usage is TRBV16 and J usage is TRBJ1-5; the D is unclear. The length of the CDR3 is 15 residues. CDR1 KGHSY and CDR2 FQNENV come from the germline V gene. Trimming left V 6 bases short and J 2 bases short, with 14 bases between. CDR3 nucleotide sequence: TGTGCCAGCAGACCCGGGGATGTTGGCAATCAGCCCCAGCATTTT. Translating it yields CASRPGDVGNQPQHF. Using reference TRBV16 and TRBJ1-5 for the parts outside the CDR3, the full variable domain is GEEVAQTPKHLVRGEGQKAKLYCAPIKGHSYVFWYQQVLKNEFKFLISFQNENVFDETGMPKERFSAKCLPNSPCSLEIQATKLEDSAVYFCASRPGDVGNQPQHFGDGTRLSIL.